This entry lists 32 T cell receptor beta chains sequenced from one sample in a study of blood T cell repertoires in COVID-19. TCRdb's table, derived via immunoSEQ multiplex PCR, lists solely in-frame clones and lacks some. The data contain 25,000 to 35,000 clones, 85% to 95% of them seen just once; the ten biggest clones take up approximately 0.84%. Source material: peripheral blood. The receptors derive from a woman in her 70s with COVID-19, enrolled during active disease.

A single count supports this clone. This chain's CDR3 is CASSESETPAYEQFF. CDR3 in DNA: TGTGCCAGCAGTGAATCCGAGACACCGGCGTATGAGCAGTTCTTC. The chain joins TRBV6-1 to TRBJ2-1; no clear D. This CDR3 is 15 amino acids long. V dropped 2 bases and J dropped 8 bases, with 16 bases sitting between them. CDR1 and CDR2 (germline): MNHNS, SASEGT.

The chain is built from TRBV28 and TRBJ1-1, with D unclear. The CDR3 has 12 amino acids. V lost 7 bases, J lost 10 bases, and 16 bases lay in between. In germline, CDR1 is MDHEN, CDR2 SYDVKM. The CDR3 sequence: CASTEGGGRAFF. The DNA of the CDR3 is TGTGCCAGCACCGAGGGAGGTGGTAGAGCTTTCTTT.

The chain employs TRBV28 and TRBJ1-1; TRBD1 matches 7 bases. The CDR3 contains 14 residues. Losses at the gene ends were 5 bases for V and 9 bases for J; bases not matched to a gene: 12. Germline assignment: CDR1 MDHEN and CDR2 SYDVKM. Here the CDR3 reads CASSPTTGVSQAFF. CDR3 coding DNA: TGTGCCAGCAGTCCAACTACAGGGGTCTCTCAAGCTTTCTTT.

The sample holds a few counts of this clone. The J gene is TRBJ2-6, the V gene TRBV18; 9 bases map to TRBD1. This CDR3 spans 18 amino acids. CDR1 is KGHSH and CDR2 is LQKENI in the germline V gene. The V and J ends lost 6 bases and 0 bases, in that order; junction bases with no gene match: 9. CDR3 protein: CASSGTGGLISGANVLTF. DNA for the CDR3: TGTGCCAGCTCGGGTACAGGGGGCCTAATCTCTGGGGCCAACGTCCTGACTTTC.

The chain is built from TRBV2 and TRBJ2-1; the match to TRBD2 covers 8 bases. CDR1 is SNHLY and CDR2 is FYNNEI in the germline V gene. This CDR3 is built from 13 residues. V trimming: 6 bases; J trimming: 10 bases; junction bases outside the gene matches: 8. CDR3 region: CASRASGPPEQFF. DNA for the CDR3: TGTGCCAGCAGGGCTAGCGGGCCTCCCGAGCAGTTCTTC.

DNA for the CDR3: TGCGCCAGCAGCTTGGAACAGACGAACACTGAAGCTTTCTTT. Protein sequence: CASSLEQTNTEAFF. The chain is built from TRBV5-1 and TRBJ1-1; no reliable D call. Trimming removed 0 bases at V and 1 base at J, with 7 bases between. Germline assignment: CDR1 SGHRS and CDR2 YFSETQ. The length of the CDR3 is 14 residues.

The genes are TRBV12-3 or TRBV12-4 and TRBJ1-5, with a possible D match to TRBD1 (5 bases). Trimming removed 6 bases at V and 11 bases at J, with 17 bases between. The CDR3 is 13 residues long. The CDR3 loop reads CASSLHGSGAQHF. The CDR3 DNA follows: TGTGCCAGCAGCCTACACGGCTCGGGGGCCCAGCATTTT.

The rearrangement joins TRBV19 to TRBJ2-5, with 7 nucleotides matching TRBD2. Germline assignment: CDR1 LNHDA and CDR2 SQIVND (reference sequence). This CDR3 comprises 17 residues. V shed 4 bases, J shed 5 bases, and the junction held 16 bases outside the gene matches. The chain's CDR3 is CASSRGRAPVGAETQYF. The CDR3 nucleotides read TGTGCCAGTAGTAGGGGGAGGGCGCCAGTCGGGGCGGAGACCCAGTACTTC.

The rearrangement joins TRBV28 to TRBJ2-7; 9 bases map to TRBD2. Trimming at V came to 3 bases and at J to 2 bases, leaving 5 bases not matched to a gene. Germline CDR1 MDHEN, CDR2 SYDVKM. CDR3 length equals 15 residues. The CDR3 loop is CASSFSGSATYEQYF. The CDR3 DNA reads as TGTGCCAGCAGTTTTAGCGGGAGCGCGACCTACGAGCAGTACTTC.

The genes are TRBV3-1 (or the pseudogene TRBV3-2) and TRBJ1-2; D is uncertain. The CDR3 totals 14 residues. Germline-derived CDR1 and CDR2 are LGHDT and YNNKEL (reference sequence). With 1 base removed from V and 7 bases from J, the gap between germline ends came to 13 bases. The CDR3 DNA sequence: TGTGCCAGCAGCCAAGGGTCCCTACGGGGTGGCTACACCTTC. Its translation is CASSQGSLRGGYTF.

The chain combines TRBV2 with TRBJ1-3; 8 nucleotides agree with TRBD1. The CDR3 covers 17 residues. The germline V gene has CDR1 SNHLY and CDR2 FYNNEI. The ends lost 4 bases at V and 2 bases at J; junction bases unmatched: 10. The CDR3 spells CASSGAWDRLTGNTIYF. CDR3 sequence (DNA): TGTGCCAGCAGTGGGGCCTGGGACAGGCTTACTGGAAACACCATATATTTT.

The chain carries TRBV7-2 and TRBJ1-2; possibly TRBD1 for D (5 bases). The CDR3 is 14 residues long. Germline CDR1 SGHTA, CDR2 FQGNSA. V lost 5 bases, J lost 4 bases, and 14 bases lay in between. Here the CDR3 reads CASSQDSELYGYTF. The CDR3 DNA is TGTGCCAGCAGCCAAGACAGTGAACTCTATGGCTACACCTTC.

This rearrangement joins TRBV19 to TRBJ1-2; D not resolved. CDR1 is LNHDA, CDR2 SQIVND, per germline (reference sequence). This CDR3 contains 16 residues. Trimming shortened V by 2 bases and J by 4 bases, and 17 bases separated the two germline ends. The DNA of the CDR3 is TGTGCCAGTAGTATATCTTCGGGGTCCGCTTTCTATGGCTACACCTTC. This gives the protein CASSISSGSAFYGYTF.

The V call is TRBV18, the J call TRBJ2-7, with TRBD2 matching 11 bases. Germline loops: CDR1 KGHSH, CDR2 LQKENI. CDR3 length equals 17 residues. Losses at the gene ends were 3 bases for V and 3 bases for J; bases not matched to a gene: 10. The CDR3 sequence: CASSPSGSGTSGYEQYF. CDR3 bases: TGTGCCAGCTCACCGTCCGGGTCCGGGACTAGCGGCTACGAGCAGTACTTC.

The chain employs TRBV6-6 and TRBJ2-1; 10 bases align to TRBD1. Trimming took 9 bases from V and 4 from J; bases not matched to a gene: 6. This CDR3 region has 14 residues. The germline CDR1 and CDR2 sequences are MNHNY and SVGAGI (reference sequence). CDR3 nucleotide sequence: TGTGCCAGTGAACCGGGACAGGGGTACAATGAGCAGTTCTTC. It specifies CASEPGQGYNEQFF.

The chain couples TRBV4-3 to TRBJ2-1, with 7 positions matching TRBD2. The CDR3 sequence is 15 residues long. V dropped 2 bases and J dropped 5; count of bases not matched to a gene: 6. Germline V gives CDR1 LGHNA, CDR2 YSLEER. The CDR3 sequence: CASSQKAGIDNEQFF. The CDR3 bases are TGCGCCAGCAGCCAAAAAGCGGGGATCGACAATGAGCAGTTCTTC.

The chain has TRBV7-3 and TRBJ1-1; D ambiguous. The V and J ends lost 5 bases and 5 bases respectively, with 15 bases between them. The CDR3 has 14 residues. Germline V gene sequence: CDR1 SGHTA, CDR2 FQGTGA. CDR3 in DNA: TGTGCCAGCAGCAGGGAGGGCGCCGGAACTGAAGCTTTCTTT. This codes for CASSREGAGTEAFF.

CDR3 bases: TGTGCCAGCAGTCACCCGACTAGCGGGAGTTACGAGCAGTACTTC. This encodes CASSHPTSGSYEQYF. The V and J genes are TRBV27 and TRBJ2-7; 12 bases line up with TRBD2. This CDR3 comprises 15 residues. Germline values: CDR1 MNHEY, CDR2 SMNVEV (reference sequence). The trim removed 5 bases at V and 4 bases at J, leaving 6 bases unmatched.

The J gene is TRBJ2-7, the V gene TRBV28; 11 bases align to TRBD1. Germline V gene data show CDR1 as MDHEN and CDR2 as SYDVKM. The CDR3 runs 14 residues. V was clipped by 5 bases and J by 3 bases; unmatched bases: 3. CDR3 loop: CASSPGTGGYEQYF. CDR3 nucleotide sequence: TGTGCCAGCAGTCCCGGGACAGGGGGCTACGAGCAGTACTTC.

This chain connects TRBV5-1 to TRBJ1-5, with D possibly matching TRBD1 (6 bases). CDR1 is SGHRS and CDR2 is YFSETQ in the germline V gene. The CDR3 consists of 13 residues. Trimming took off 5 bases at V and 5 bases at J, with 11 bases between the two ends. CDR3 in DNA: TGCGCCAGCAGTAGGGGGATGGATCAGCCCCAGCATTTT. Its translation: CASSRGMDQPQHF.

The V call is TRBV9, the J call TRBJ2-3, with 7 positions matching TRBD1. The germline CDR1 and CDR2 sequences are SGDLS and YYNGEE. The CDR3 loop spans 20 amino acids. V trimming: 0 bases; J trimming: 2 bases; junction bases outside the gene matches: 18. The DNA of the CDR3 is TGTGCCAGCAGCGTAGGGGTTGGAGGAGGTGGGACAGTAAACACAGATACGCAGTATTTT. It translates to CASSVGVGGGGTVNTDTQYF.

This chain connects TRBV15 to TRBJ1-5; the match to TRBD1 covers 7 bases. J gave up 5 bases and V 6 bases, and 7 bases lay outside the gene matches. Germline loops: CDR1 LNHNV, CDR2 YYDKDF (reference sequence). This CDR3 comprises 14 residues. CDR3 sequence reads: CATRHRDRDQPQHF. The CDR3 DNA is TGTGCCACCAGACACCGGGACAGAGATCAGCCCCAGCATTTT.

The gene calls are TRBV7-2 and TRBJ2-5; D call uncertain. Trimming shortened V by 2 bases and J by 0 bases, and 16 bases separated the two germline ends. Germline V gene sequence: CDR1 SGHTA, CDR2 FQGNSA. The CDR3 loop spans 17 amino acids. The DNA for the CDR3 is TGTGCCAGCAGCTTAAGTCGACTCCTGGAGTACCAAGAGACCCAGTACTTC. Translating gives CASSLSRLLEYQETQYF.

J is TRBJ2-5 and V is TRBV29-1; 7 bases agree with TRBD2. Germline assignment: CDR1 SQVTM and CDR2 ANQGSEA. J gave up 2 bases and V 3 bases, and 9 bases lay outside the gene matches. This CDR3 has 15 amino acids. Here the CDR3 reads CSVEGMGGGQETQYF. CDR3 sequence (DNA): TGCAGCGTTGAGGGCATGGGCGGGGGTCAAGAGACCCAGTACTTC.

The DNA for the CDR3 is TGTGCCAGCAGGAGAAGGACAGCGCCTAATGAAAAACTGTTTTTT. This codes for CASRRRTAPNEKLFF. This chain uses TRBV28 with TRBJ1-4, with D possibly matching TRBD1 (6 bases). The V gene lost 6 bases and the J gene lost 3 bases, with 14 bases spanning the gap. The CDR3 has 15 amino acids. CDR1 MDHEN and CDR2 SYDVKM come from the germline V gene. The full variable domain, with the rest looked up from reference TRBV28 and TRBJ1-4, is DVKVTQSSRYLVKRTGEKVFLECVQDMDHENMFWYRQDPGLGLRLIYFSYDVKMKEKGDIPEGYSVSREKKERFSLILESASTNQTSMYLCASRRRTAPNEKLFFGSGTQLSVL.

The V gene is TRBV18, the J gene TRBJ1-2, with D unclear. Trimming cost V 2 bases and J 6 bases, with 10 bases left between them. The CDR3 is 13 residues long. Germline loops: CDR1 KGHSH, CDR2 LQKENI. CDR3 region: CASSPSRQDGYTF. The CDR3 DNA reads TGTGCCAGCTCACCAAGCAGGCAGGATGGCTACACCTTC.

The chain uses TRBV6-2 or TRBV6-3 and TRBJ1-2; D is undetermined. In germline, CDR1 is MNHEY, CDR2 SVGEGT. This CDR3 spans 15 amino acids. The V gene lost 6 bases and the J gene lost 0 bases, with 14 bases spanning the gap. The CDR3 here is CASSAPVAANYGYTF. The CDR3 DNA reads TGTGCCAGCAGCGCCCCAGTGGCAGCTAACTATGGCTACACCTTC.

The CDR3 DNA follows: TGTGCCAGTAGTATAAGGAGGGCTGAAGCTTTCTTT. Translation: CASSIRRAEAFF. The chain links TRBV19 to TRBJ1-1; D gene uncertain. This CDR3 contains 12 residues. V was cut by 2 bases and J by 6 bases, with 7 bases left in between. CDR1 is LNHDA and CDR2 is SQIVND in the germline V gene (reference sequence).

This clone was detected a few times. This chain connects TRBV7-3 to TRBJ2-1; 11 nucleotides line up with TRBD2. The length of the CDR3 is 15 residues. Trimming took 2 bases from V and 6 from J; bases not matched to a gene: 3. Germline CDR1 is SGHTA and CDR2 is FQGTGA. The CDR3 region has the DNA TGTGCCAGCAGCTTAGGCCTAGCGGGAGGCAATGAGCAGTTCTTC. It yields the protein CASSLGLAGGNEQFF.

The rearrangement joins TRBV19 to TRBJ2-5; D remains ambiguous. Germline CDR1 is LNHDA and CDR2 is SQIVND (reference sequence). V lost 4 bases and J lost 5, with 5 bases in between. The CDR3 length is 11 residues. CDR3 nucleotides: TGTGCCAGTAGTACCCGGGAGACCCAGTACTTC. Amino acids: CASSTRETQYF.

This clone was seen only once. The chain combines TRBV7-8 with TRBJ1-2; maybe TRBD1 (5 bases). Trimming took 11 bases from V and 2 from J, leaving 18 bases between them. The CDR3 runs 14 residues. The germline CDR1 and CDR2 sequences are SGHVS and FQNEAQ. The CDR3 loop is CALLETGLNYGYTF. The CDR3 DNA sequence: TGTGCCTTACTAGAGACGGGACTCAACTATGGCTACACCTTC. The full variable domain, with the rest looked up from reference TRBV7-8 and TRBJ1-2, is GAGVSQSPRYKVAKRGQDVALRCDPISGHVSLFWYQQALGQGPEFLTYFQNEAQLDKSGLPSDRFFAERPEGSVSTLKIQRTQQEDSAVYLCALLETGLNYGYTFGSGTRLTVV.

This sequence joins TRBV5-5 and TRBJ2-1; 9 positions agree with TRBD2. The trim removed 0 bases at V and 5 bases at J, leaving 6 bases unmatched. This CDR3 comprises 16 residues. Germline V gene lookup returns CDR1 SGHKS and CDR2 YYEKEE (reference sequence). DNA of the CDR3: TGTGCCAGCAGCTTGGGTCCTAGCGGGGTAAACAATGAGCAGTTCTTC. It yields the protein CASSLGPSGVNNEQFF. The whole variable domain, remainder taken from reference TRBV5-5 and TRBJ2-1, is DAGVTQSPTHLIKTRGQQVTLRCSPISGHKSVSWYQQVLGQGPQFIFQYYEKEERGRGNFPDRFSARQFPNYSSELNVNALLLGDSALYLCASSLGPSGVNNEQFFGPGTRLTVL.